The 13 T cell receptor beta chains below were found in one sample sequenced in a study of blood T cell repertoires in COVID-19. Measured with immunoSEQ multiplex PCR; TCRdb has only the in-frame clones, and not every one. The table has fewer than 200,000 clones, approximately 86% seen once; the top ten hold about 2.5%. Sample: peripheral blood. The receptors shown here come from a man in his forties with active or convalescent COVID-19.

The V and J genes are TRBV5-5 and TRBJ1-5; 9 bases agree with TRBD1. Looked up from germline, CDR1 is SGHKS and CDR2 is YYEKEE (reference sequence). This CDR3 is built from 14 residues. Trimming at V came to 3 bases and at J to 5 bases, leaving 3 bases not matched to a gene. The CDR3 loop reads CASSWGQGDQPQHF. CDR3 in DNA: TGTGCCAGCAGCTGGGGACAGGGAGATCAGCCCCAGCATTTT.

This rearrangement joins TRBV30 to TRBJ1-6, with TRBD1 as a possible D gene (6 bases). The length of the CDR3 is 15 residues. Germline CDR1 is GTSNPN and CDR2 is SVGIG (reference sequence). V was trimmed by 6 bases and J by 8 bases, leaving 20 bases between them. This CDR3 is CACPQGTMSHSPLHF. The CDR3, as DNA: TGTGCCTGTCCTCAGGGGACTATGTCGCATTCACCCCTCCACTTT.

This rearrangement joins TRBV5-1 to TRBJ1-1; D might be TRBD1 (6 bases). Germline lookup yields CDR1 SGHRS and CDR2 YFSETQ. The length of the CDR3 is 14 residues. Trimming took off 4 bases at V and 4 bases at J, with 14 bases between the two ends. The CDR3 sequence: CASSPGHSPTEAFF. The CDR3 bases are TGCGCCAGCAGCCCGGGACACTCGCCCACTGAAGCTTTCTTT.

The V gene is TRBV30, the J gene TRBJ1-5; D perhaps matches TRBD1 (5 bases). The germline gives CDR1 GTSNPN, CDR2 SVGIG (reference sequence). The CDR3 is made up of 13 amino acids. V was cut by 2 bases and J by 6 bases, with 11 bases left in between. CDR3 in amino acids: CAWSLGEGQPQHF. The CDR3 DNA follows: TGTGCCTGGAGTCTAGGGGAGGGTCAGCCCCAGCATTTT.

This chain links TRBV10-3 with TRBJ2-7; D may be TRBD2 (5 bases). V shed 1 base and J shed 7 bases, with 11 bases lying between them. The germline V gene encodes CDR1 ENHRY and CDR2 SYGVKD. This CDR3 contains 13 residues. CDR3 in DNA: TGTGCCATCAGTGAGTTAGAGGGTAGAGAGCAGTACTTC. Its translation: CAISELEGREQYF.

CDR3: CASSTGRGAWDEQYF. CDR3 nucleotide sequence: TGTGCCAGTAGTACCGGGAGGGGGGCCTGGGACGAGCAGTACTTC. The chain uses TRBV19 and TRBJ2-7; TRBD2 matches at 8 bases. Germline CDR1 reads LNHDA; CDR2 reads SQIVND (reference sequence). This CDR3 contains 15 residues. V was pared by 4 bases and J by 5 bases, with 10 bases of the junction left unmatched.

V is TRBV18 and J is TRBJ2-3, with 7 bases fitting TRBD2. This CDR3 has 17 amino acids. The V gene end was trimmed by 3 bases and the J gene end by 1 base; junction bases not matched to a gene: 10. The germline V gene has CDR1 KGHSH and CDR2 LQKENI. The DNA for the CDR3 is TGTGCCAGCTCACCGTACGGTGAGGCGGGGGGCACAGATACGCAGTATTTT. The encoded protein is CASSPYGEAGGTDTQYF.

This chain connects TRBV6-5 to TRBJ1-1; a possible D gene is TRBD1 (5 bases). The CDR3 consists of 15 residues. Deletions cut 8 bases from V and 0 bases from J, with 16 bases between. Germline loops: CDR1 MNHEY, CDR2 SVGAGI. CDR3 region: CASGGLQIMNTEAFF. CDR3 DNA: TGTGCCAGCGGGGGACTGCAAATCATGAACACTGAAGCTTTCTTT.

This chain links TRBV24-1 with TRBJ2-1; the match to TRBD2 covers 7 bases. The CDR3 is made up of 16 amino acids. V shed 1 base and J 5 bases; nucleotides not matched to a gene: 7. Germline V lookup: CDR1 KGHDR, CDR2 SFDVKD. The DNA for the CDR3 is TGTGCCACCAGTGATTTCCTCCGGGGGGACGACAATGAGCAGTTCTTC. Residues: CATSDFLRGDDNEQFF.

This sequence joins TRBV29-1 and TRBJ1-2, with D possibly being TRBD1 (5 bases). Between the trimmed V and J ends, which lost 4 bases and 0 bases, there was a span of 9 bases. Germline CDR1 reads SQVTM; CDR2 reads ANQGSEA. The CDR3 extends over 13 amino acids. This chain's CDR3 is CSVARATNYGYTF. CDR3 coding DNA: TGCAGCGTTGCCAGGGCTACTAACTATGGCTACACCTTC.

This chain connects TRBV28 to TRBJ2-7, with a tentative D call TRBD1 (6 bases). CDR1 is MDHEN and CDR2 is SYDVKM in the germline V gene. V lost 4 bases to trimming and J lost 6 bases, with 19 bases between them. The CDR3 sequence is 15 residues long. In nucleotides, the CDR3 is TGTGCCAGCAGTTCTGGACAGCCGATCGCGGGCGAGCAGTACTTC. It codes for CASSSGQPIAGEQYF. Combining the CDR3 with reference TRBV28 and TRBJ2-7 gives the whole variable domain DVKVTQSSRYLVKRTGEKVFLECVQDMDHENMFWYRQDPGLGLRLIYFSYDVKMKEKGDIPEGYSVSREKKERFSLILESASTNQTSMYLCASSSGQPIAGEQYFGPGTRLTVT.

The V gene is TRBV7-3, the J gene TRBJ2-3, with no clear D. The CDR3 is made up of 13 amino acids. Per germline, CDR1 SGHTA and CDR2 FQGTGA. V was cut by 5 bases and J by 2 bases, with 8 bases left in between. The CDR3 nucleotides read TGTGCCAGCAGCCCTGACTTCACAGATACGCAGTATTTT. This encodes CASSPDFTDTQYF.

The rearrangement uses TRBV7-2 and TRBJ2-3; 15 bases match TRBD2. The V and J ends lost 3 bases and 6 bases, in that order; junction bases with no gene match: 4. The germline gives CDR1 SGHTA, CDR2 FQGNSA. CDR3 length: 16 residues. The CDR3 protein is CASSFGLAGGLDTQYF. CDR3 DNA: TGTGCCAGCAGCTTCGGACTAGCGGGGGGGCTGGATACGCAGTATTTT.